The 21 T cell receptor beta chains below all came from one sample that was sequenced in a study of T-cell memory formation after mild COVID-19. TCRdb reprocessed the 5' RACE reads via MiXCR and lists one record per CDR3 protein. The profile shows about 440,000 distinct CDR3 sequences, 20% of them singletons. The specimen sequenced was PBMCs or a T cell subset sorted from them (not recorded which). These receptors were taken from an adult woman who had mild COVID-19 (a few samples of this study predate the infection). Cell type and time point are not known.

This clonotype was seen only a few times. The chain links TRBV5-1 to TRBJ2-4, with D possibly being TRBD2 (5 bases). The V end lost 2 bases, the J end lost 8 bases, and 14 bases lay between the germline ends. Germline loops: CDR1 SGHRS, CDR2 YFSETQ. This CDR3 has 14 amino acids. The DNA of the CDR3 is TGCGCCAGCAGCTTCTACGGACTCGGAGACATTCAGTACTTC. As protein: CASSFYGLGDIQYF. The full variable domain, in which reference TRBV5-1 and TRBJ2-4 provide the parts outside the CDR3, is KAGVTQTPRYLIKTRGQQVTLSCSPISGHRSVSWYQQTPGQGLQFLFEYFSETQRNKGNFPGRFSGRQFSNSRSEMNVSTLELGDSALYLCASSFYGLGDIQYFGAGTRLSVL.

This clonotype has only a few counts. The chain is built from TRBV28 and TRBJ1-1; the D gene is possibly TRBD1 (6 bases). Germline V CDR1 and CDR2: MDHEN, SYDVKM. The CDR3 has 13 amino acids. Trimming took off 7 bases at V and 1 base at J, with 10 bases between the two ends. DNA for the CDR3: TGTGCCAGCATGGAGGGGGGGAACACTGAAGCTTTCTTT. Translating gives CASMEGGNTEAFF.

V usage is TRBV5-4 and J usage is TRBJ2-4; possibly TRBD2 for D (7 bases). The V end was cut by 3 bases, the J end by 5 bases, with 12 bases between. The CDR3 runs 14 residues. Germline V lookup: CDR1 SGHNT, CDR2 YYREEE (reference sequence). CDR3 nucleotide sequence: TGTGCCAGCAGCTCGGGGGGCCCAGAAAACATTCAGTACTTC. This codes for CASSSGGPENIQYF.

This clonotype was seen a few times. CDR3 residues: CASSPSRGELFF. CDR3 in DNA: TGTGCCAGCAGCCCCAGCCGAGGGGAGCTGTTTTTT. The chain joins TRBV7-9 to TRBJ2-2; D uncertain. Germline V gene lookup returns CDR1 SEHNR and CDR2 FQNEAQ (reference sequence). V gave up 5 bases and J gave up 8 bases, with 9 bases separating them. The CDR3 has 12 residues. Using reference TRBV7-9 and TRBJ2-2 for the parts outside the CDR3, the full variable domain is DTGVSQNPRHKITKRGQNVTFRCDPISEHNRLYWYRQTLGQGPEFLTYFQNEAQLEKSRLLSDRFSAERPKGSFSTLEIQRTEQGDSAMYLCASSPSRGELFFGEGSRLTVL.

This clonotype was observed at least ten times. V usage is TRBV7-2 and J usage is TRBJ1-2, with a tentative D call TRBD1 (6 bases). The germline V gene encodes CDR1 SGHTA and CDR2 FQGNSA. The CDR3 runs to 15 residues. Trimming shortened V by 4 bases and J by 6 bases, and 18 bases separated the two germline ends. This CDR3 is CASSSKQGFGDGYTF. The CDR3 region has the DNA TGTGCCAGCAGCTCTAAACAGGGTTTTGGGGATGGCTACACCTTC.

This clonotype has just a few counts. The chain has TRBV5-1 and TRBJ2-4; TRBD1 matches 8 bases. The CDR3 is 14 amino acids. After removal of 6 bases from V and 7 bases from J, the junction contained 9 bases not matched to a gene. CDR1 SGHRS and CDR2 YFSETQ come from the germline V gene. This CDR3 is CASTLSGGGNIQYF. CDR3 DNA sequence: TGCGCCAGCACCCTCTCAGGGGGCGGGAACATTCAGTACTTC.

This clonotype was seen more than once but under ten times. The genes are TRBV5-1 and TRBJ2-3; 7 nucleotides line up with TRBD1. Germline CDR1 reads SGHRS; CDR2 reads YFSETQ. There are 14 residues in the CDR3. V dropped 4 bases and J dropped 4; count of bases not matched to a gene: 6. CDR3 DNA: TGCGCCAGCAGCCCTGAGGGGGCGTCAGATACGCAGTATTTT. Residues: CASSPEGASDTQYF.

This clonotype came up a few times. CDR3 amino acids: CASSHPGEGAYEQYF. In nucleotides, the CDR3 is TGTGCCAGCAGCCATCCGGGGGAGGGTGCCTACGAGCAGTACTTC. The genes are TRBV5-4 and TRBJ2-7; 7 positions agree with TRBD2. This CDR3 spans 15 amino acids. V lost 4 bases to trimming and J lost 2 bases; unmatched junction nucleotides: 9. Germline CDR1 reads SGHNT; CDR2 reads YYREEE (reference sequence).

This rearrangement joins TRBV27 to TRBJ1-1; D gene uncertain. V was clipped by 5 bases and J by 1 base, with 14 bases between them. Germline-derived CDR1 and CDR2 are MNHEY and SMNVEV (reference sequence). The CDR3 extends over 15 amino acids. The CDR3 nucleotides read TGTGCCAGCAGTACTAGAGGTGGGAAGAACACTGAAGCTTTCTTT. The encoded protein is CASSTRGGKNTEAFF.

This clonotype was counted a few times. The V gene is TRBV6-5, the J gene TRBJ2-7; 11 nucleotides match TRBD1. V was pared by 8 bases and J by 4 bases, with 1 base of the junction left unmatched. There are 12 residues in the CDR3. Germline V gene lookup returns CDR1 MNHEY and CDR2 SVGAGI. The CDR3 coding sequence is TGTGCCAGCCGGGACAGGGGGTACGAGCAGTACTTC. Amino acids: CASRDRGYEQYF.

This sequence joins TRBV19 and TRBJ2-3; TRBD1 might be the D (5 bases). CDR3 length: 13 amino acids. Looked up from germline, CDR1 is LNHDA and CDR2 is SQIVND (reference sequence). The germline V and J ends were trimmed by 4 bases and 6 bases, with 11 bases remaining between them. The CDR3: CASSTQVGDTQYF. The CDR3 nucleotides read TGTGCCAGTAGTACACAGGTAGGGGATACGCAGTATTTT.

The chain recombines TRBV4-1 with TRBJ2-4; D is uncertain. Germline V gene data show CDR1 as MGHRA and CDR2 as YSYEKL. The CDR3 is 15 amino acids. With 1 base removed from V and 0 bases from J, the gap between germline ends came to 7 bases. The DNA for the CDR3 is TGCGCCAGCAGCCAAGGGTCAGTAGCCAAAAACATTCAGTACTTC. This gives the protein CASSQGSVAKNIQYF.

This clonotype was seen more than once but under ten times. The chain uses TRBV30 and TRBJ2-1, with 9 nucleotides matching TRBD1. This CDR3 comprises 15 residues. Germline lookup yields CDR1 GTSNPN and CDR2 SVGIG (reference sequence). J gave up 8 bases and V 8 bases, and 16 bases lay outside the gene matches. The DNA of the CDR3 is TGTGCCCGAAGGCCCCGGGACAGGGCACAGTATGAGCAGTTCTTC. Translated, it gives CARRPRDRAQYEQFF.

The V gene is TRBV29-1, the J gene TRBJ1-2; TRBD1 aligns across 10 bases. The CDR3 extends over 15 amino acids. V was pared by 4 bases and J by 4 bases, with 9 bases of the junction left unmatched. From germline, CDR1 is SQVTM and CDR2 ANQGSEA. CDR3 in DNA: TGCAGCGTTGTAGTCGGCCGGACAGGGGGCTATGGCTACACCTTC. It yields the protein CSVVVGRTGGYGYTF.

This chain joins TRBV16 and TRBJ1-5, with 8 positions matching TRBD1. CDR1 is KGHSY, CDR2 FQNENV, per germline. Trimming removed 4 bases from V and 6 bases from J; junction bases left unmatched: 5. CDR3 length: 14 residues. Here the CDR3 reads CASSRSRGPQPQHF. The CDR3, as DNA: TGTGCCAGCAGCCGATCCAGGGGGCCTCAGCCCCAGCATTTT.

V and J are TRBV10-3 and TRBJ1-5, with unresolved D. Per germline, CDR1 ENHRY and CDR2 SYGVKD. V was cut by 5 bases and J by 3 bases, with 20 bases left in between. The CDR3 spans 17 residues. The CDR3 sequence: CAISLSPVGLINQPQHF. The CDR3 DNA sequence: TGTGCCATCAGTCTATCCCCCGTGGGGTTAATCAATCAGCCCCAGCATTTT.

This clonotype has just a few counts. The genes are TRBV6-5 and TRBJ2-4; 11 bases are shared with TRBD2. This CDR3 has 15 residues. V shed 4 bases and J 4 bases; nucleotides not matched to a gene: 3. CDR1 and CDR2 (germline): MNHEY, SVGAGI. CDR3 in DNA: TGTGCCAGCAGTTCACTAGCGGGGGTTAAAAACATTCAGTACTTC. This codes for CASSSLAGVKNIQYF.

This rearrangement joins TRBV15 to TRBJ1-2; the D gene is possibly TRBD1 (5 bases). Germline V gene data show CDR1 as LNHNV and CDR2 as YYDKDF (reference sequence). Trimming cost V 2 bases and J 5 bases, with 9 bases left between them. The CDR3 has 13 amino acids. DNA for the CDR3: TGTGCCACCAGCAGACAGGGAGTGTATGGCTACACCTTC. Amino acid sequence: CATSRQGVYGYTF. The full variable domain, with the rest looked up from reference TRBV15 and TRBJ1-2, is DAMVIQNPRYQVTQFGKPVTLSCSQTLNHNVMYWYQQKSSQAPKLLFHYYDKDFNNEADTPDNFQSRRPNTSFCFLDIRSPGLGDTAMYLCATSRQGVYGYTFGSGTRLTVV.

This clonotype was detected only a few times. The gene calls are TRBV7-9 and TRBJ1-2, with D perhaps TRBD1 (5 bases). V was clipped by 2 bases and J by 6 bases, with 16 bases between them. The CDR3 contains 15 residues. Germline V gene sequence: CDR1 SEHNR, CDR2 FQNEAQ (reference sequence). CDR3 loop: CASSLTGAVSNGYTF. In nucleotides, the CDR3 is TGTGCCAGCAGCTTAACCGGGGCTGTCTCAAATGGCTACACCTTC. The full variable domain, with the rest looked up from reference TRBV7-9 and TRBJ1-2, is DTGVSQNPRHKITKRGQNVTFRCDPISEHNRLYWYRQTLGQGPEFLTYFQNEAQLEKSRLLSDRFSAERPKGSFSTLEIQRTEQGDSAMYLCASSLTGAVSNGYTFGSGTRLTVV.

This clonotype was picked up a small number of times. This sequence joins TRBV3-1 and TRBJ2-1; TRBD2 matches at 11 bases. This CDR3 is 15 amino acids long. Trimming at V came to 1 base and at J to 7 bases, leaving 3 bases not matched to a gene. Germline CDR1 and CDR2: LGHDT and YNNKEL (reference sequence). CDR3 nucleotide sequence: TGTGCCAGCAGCCAAGTGTCTAGCGGGAGGAATGAGCAGTTCTTC. It specifies CASSQVSSGRNEQFF.

The genes are TRBV23-1 and TRBJ1-2; a possible D gene is TRBD1 (6 bases). TRBV23-1 is reported as an ORF; its role is uncertain. V lost 7 bases to trimming and J lost 2 bases, with 14 bases between them. The CDR3 totals 14 residues. CDR3 protein: CASTPPTGNYGYTF. DNA for the CDR3: TGCGCCAGCACCCCTCCGACAGGCAACTATGGCTACACCTTC.